Below are 29 T cell receptor beta chains sequenced from a single sample in a study of T cell repertoires in cytomegalovirus infection. TCRdb processed the reads anew with MiXCR; each CDR3 protein has one entry. The data show 200,000 or so distinct CDR3 sequences, with 28% seen just once and 31% held by the top ten. Sample: PBMCs. Receptor source: a human donor in good health (CMV status not recorded). Some clones in this sample may be carry-over from other donors' samples.

This clonotype was picked up many times. The chain combines TRBV7-9 with TRBJ1-6, with a possible D match to TRBD1 (5 bases). Trimming took 5 bases from V and 3 from J, leaving 17 bases between them. The germline gives CDR1 SEHNR, CDR2 FQNEAQ (reference sequence). CDR3 length: 17 amino acids. The chain's CDR3 is CASSPLGQDVYNSPLHF. CDR3 nucleotides: TGTGCCAGCAGCCCATTGGGGCAGGACGTCTATAATTCACCCCTCCACTTT.

This clonotype has ten or more counts. This rearrangement joins TRBV7-2 to TRBJ2-2, with D possibly matching TRBD1 (6 bases). This CDR3 is 17 amino acids long. Germline-derived CDR1 and CDR2 are SGHTA and FQGNSA. Trimming pared 5 bases from V and 4 bases from J, leaving 20 bases between. For the CDR3, the DNA is TGTGCCAGCAGCATCCGCTCGGCAGGGGCCGCCACCGGGGAGCTGTTTTTT. It is translated as CASSIRSAGAATGELFF.

The table lists this clonotype with a few counts. The chain employs TRBV7-6 and TRBJ2-7; 9 bases line up with TRBD1. This CDR3 comprises 15 residues. The trim removed 4 bases at V and 3 bases at J, leaving 7 bases unmatched. CDR1 and CDR2 from the germline V gene are SGHVS and FNYEAQ. This chain's CDR3 is CASSSGTGTGYEQYF. Here the CDR3 DNA reads TGTGCCAGCAGCTCAGGGACAGGGACGGGCTACGAGCAGTACTTC.

The gene calls are TRBV20-1 and TRBJ2-7, with D unclear. V was clipped by 3 bases and J by 1 base, with 10 bases between them. CDR3 length: 13 amino acids. CDR1 is DFQATT and CDR2 is SNEGSKA in the germline V gene (reference sequence). The CDR3 sequence: CSASLTVSYEQYF. The DNA of the CDR3 is TGCAGTGCTAGCTTGACGGTTTCCTACGAGCAGTACTTC.

This clonotype came up a few times. The chain couples TRBV4-1 to TRBJ1-1; 7 bases agree with TRBD1. Germline loops: CDR1 MGHRA, CDR2 YSYEKL. This CDR3 region has 14 residues. J was trimmed by 10 bases and V by 2 bases; bases with no gene match: 10. The CDR3 coding sequence is TGCGCCAGCAGCCAAAACACAGGGGATGGGGTAGCTTTCTTT. Amino acids: CASSQNTGDGVAFF.

For the CDR3, the DNA is TGTGCCAGTACGACCCACTTGTTTGAGGACACTGAAGCTTTCTTT. This sequence encodes CASTTHLFEDTEAFF. This chain uses TRBV19 with TRBJ1-1, with D hard to call. V gave up 7 bases and J gave up 3 bases, with 18 bases separating them. The CDR3 has 15 residues. Germline assignment: CDR1 LNHDA and CDR2 SQIVND (reference sequence). The full variable domain, completed using reference TRBV19 and TRBJ1-1, is DGGITQSPKYLFRKEGQNVTLSCEQNLNHDAMYWYRQDPGQGLRLIYYSQIVNDFQKGDIAEGYSVSREKKESFPLTVTSAQKNPTAFYLCASTTHLFEDTEAFFGQGTRLTVV.

In this sample, this clonotype turned up a few times. The chain employs TRBV27 and TRBJ1-5, with 9 bases that match TRBD1. The V gene's germline CDR1 is MNHEY and CDR2 SMNVEV (reference sequence). Germline trimming cut 2 bases from V and 6 bases from J; bases unmatched to any gene: 8. The CDR3 loop spans 16 amino acids. This chain's CDR3 is CASSLTGTGWFQPQHF. The CDR3 DNA follows: TGTGCCAGCAGTTTAACCGGGACAGGGTGGTTTCAGCCCCAGCATTTT.

This clonotype was observed a handful of times. The CDR3: CASSLQGGLGNQPQHF. The DNA of the CDR3 is TGTGCCAGCAGCTTACAAGGGGGCTTAGGCAATCAGCCCCAGCATTTT. This chain uses TRBV7-9 with TRBJ1-5; TRBD1 agrees at 7 bases. J lost 2 bases, V lost 2 bases, and 6 bases had no gene match. The CDR3 runs 16 residues. Germline CDR1 and CDR2: SEHNR and FQNEAQ (reference sequence).

This clonotype was picked up a small number of times. The chain combines TRBV20-1 with TRBJ1-5; 8 bases match TRBD1. Trimming removed 1 base from V and 2 bases from J; junction bases left unmatched: 1. This CDR3 contains 14 residues. CDR1 DFQATT and CDR2 SNEGSKA come from the germline V gene (reference sequence). Here the CDR3 DNA reads TGCAGTGCTAGAGCGACAGGGGGCAATCAGCCCCAGCATTTT. This encodes CSARATGGNQPQHF.

The DNA of the CDR3 is TGTGCCAGCAGCTCGTTTAGCGGGGGAAACTACGAGCAGTACTTC. Translating it yields CASSSFSGGNYEQYF. The J gene is TRBJ2-7, the V gene TRBV7-9, with 9 bases that match TRBD2. The V gene's germline CDR1 is SEHNR and CDR2 FQNEAQ (reference sequence). The CDR3 has 15 amino acids. Losses at the gene ends were 4 bases for V and 3 bases for J; bases not matched to a gene: 7. Variable domain in full (rest from reference TRBV7-9 and TRBJ2-7): DTGVSQNPRHKITKRGQNVTFRCDPISEHNRLYWYRQTLGQGPEFLTYFQNEAQLEKSRLLSDRFSAERPKGSFSTLEIQRTEQGDSAMYLCASSSFSGGNYEQYFGPGTRLTVT.

This clonotype has at least ten counts. V and J are TRBV5-1 and TRBJ1-4, with TRBD1 identical over 10 bases. Germline lookup yields CDR1 SGHRS and CDR2 YFSETQ. The CDR3 consists of 15 residues. V lost 4 bases, J lost 6 bases, and 6 bases stayed unmatched. The CDR3 is CASSDPGTGDEKLFF. The CDR3 DNA is TGCGCCAGCAGCGATCCCGGGACAGGGGATGAAAAACTGTTTTTT.

The rearrangement uses TRBV11-3 and TRBJ2-3; tentative D call: TRBD2 (6 bases). V was cut by 8 bases and J by 0 bases, with 15 bases left in between. The CDR3 length is 15 residues. Germline CDR1 reads SGHNT; CDR2 reads YENEEA. CDR3: CASSRASESTDTQYF. The CDR3 coding sequence is TGTGCCAGCTCCCGGGCTAGCGAGAGCACAGATACGCAGTATTTT.

The V call is TRBV19, the J call TRBJ2-2, with D perhaps TRBD2 (6 bases). V dropped 4 bases and J dropped 0 bases, with 15 bases sitting between them. This CDR3 is 17 amino acids long. Germline V lookup: CDR1 LNHDA, CDR2 SQIVND (reference sequence). In DNA form, the CDR3 reads TGTGCCAGTAGTAGGAGGGCAGGTAACCCGAACACCGGGGAGCTGTTTTTT. This gives the protein CASSRRAGNPNTGELFF.

V usage is TRBV19 and J usage is TRBJ1-5, with no clear D. Germline values: CDR1 LNHDA, CDR2 SQIVND (reference sequence). This CDR3 contains 14 residues. V was shortened by 0 bases and J by 6 bases, with 9 bases between the two germline ends. CDR3: CASSIDRSRQPQHF. CDR3 bases: TGTGCCAGTAGTATAGACAGGAGTCGTCAGCCCCAGCATTTT.

The chain is built from TRBV5-1 and TRBJ2-5; D may be TRBD1 or TRBD2 (7 bases each). Germline V gene lookup returns CDR1 SGHRS and CDR2 YFSETQ. This CDR3 has 16 amino acids. Between the trimmed V and J ends, which lost 1 base and 2 bases, there was a span of 15 bases. CDR3 amino acids: CASSLSGTETQETQYF. CDR3 in DNA: TGCGCCAGCAGCTTGAGCGGGACAGAAACACAAGAGACCCAGTACTTC.

This clonotype was seen many times. The chain carries TRBV27 and TRBJ2-1; 7 bases align to TRBD2. The J segment lost 8 bases and the V segment lost 2 bases, leaving 3 bases of the junction unmatched. Germline assignment: CDR1 MNHEY and CDR2 SMNVEV (reference sequence). The length of the CDR3 is 13 residues. The DNA of the CDR3 is TGTGCCAGCAGTTTAGGGAGGGTACATGAGCAGTTCTTC. It yields the protein CASSLGRVHEQFF.

The chain carries TRBV12-3 or TRBV12-4 and TRBJ2-1, with D possibly being TRBD2 (5 bases). The CDR3 sequence is 16 residues long. Trimming stripped 6 bases from V and 1 base from J, with 16 bases between. The CDR3 loop is CASSPARRLSYNEQFF. CDR3 nucleotides: TGTGCCAGCAGCCCAGCCAGGAGGCTTTCCTACAATGAGCAGTTCTTC.

This clonotype has ten or more counts. The V and J genes are TRBV19 and TRBJ2-4; 7 nucleotides align to TRBD1. Trimming took 7 bases from V and 4 from J; bases not matched to a gene: 7. Germline CDR1 reads LNHDA; CDR2 reads SQIVND (reference sequence). This CDR3 has 14 amino acids. The CDR3 DNA reads as TGTGCCAGTAATCCCCGGGGACAGAAAAACATTCAGTACTTC. Its protein is CASNPRGQKNIQYF.

The sample holds one count of this clonotype. The CDR3 region has the DNA TGTGCCAGCAGCTCCACAGTTGGATGGACTGAAGCTTTCTTT. It codes for CASSSTVGWTEAFF. The chain carries TRBV7-9 and TRBJ1-1; no clear D gene. CDR1 is SEHNR, CDR2 FQNEAQ, per germline (reference sequence). V was shortened by 4 bases and J by 5 bases, with 14 bases between the two germline ends. The CDR3 spans 14 residues.

This clonotype has only a few counts. This chain joins TRBV7-2 and TRBJ1-5, with 8 bases fitting TRBD1. The germline gives CDR1 SGHTA, CDR2 FQGNSA. The CDR3 extends over 13 amino acids. The trim removed 6 bases at V and 4 bases at J, leaving 2 bases unmatched. The CDR3 protein is CASRGQANQPQHF. In nucleotides, the CDR3 is TGTGCCAGCAGGGGACAGGCGAATCAGCCCCAGCATTTT.

The chain uses TRBV20-1 and TRBJ2-3; 8 bases line up with TRBD1. The germline V gene encodes CDR1 DFQATT and CDR2 SNEGSKA (reference sequence). CDR3 size: 18 residues. V was pared by 0 bases and J by 0 bases, with 11 bases of the junction left unmatched. The CDR3 loop is CSARDSAGGGSSTDTQYF. The CDR3 nucleotides are TGCAGTGCTAGAGACTCGGCAGGGGGCGGTTCTAGCACAGATACGCAGTATTTT.

Many counts were recorded for this clonotype. The CDR3 spells CASSSPGGTTDTQYF. Written as DNA, the CDR3 is TGTGCCAGCAGCTCCCCCGGGGGGACCACAGATACGCAGTATTTT. The gene calls are TRBV7-2 and TRBJ2-3; 7 nucleotides match TRBD2. Germline lookup yields CDR1 SGHTA and CDR2 FQGNSA. V gave up 4 bases and J gave up 2 bases; unmatched junction bases: 6. There are 15 residues in the CDR3.

This clonotype was counted only a few times. The chain couples TRBV12-5 to TRBJ1-1; possible D gene TRBD1, 6 bases. V shed 2 bases and J shed 6 bases, with 13 bases lying between them. CDR1 and CDR2 (germline): LGHNT, FRNRAP. This CDR3 is 14 amino acids long. This CDR3 reads CASGLLLGGSEAFF. CDR3 DNA: TGTGCTAGTGGTTTGCTCCTGGGGGGCTCTGAAGCTTTCTTT.

V and J are TRBV12-3 or TRBV12-4 and TRBJ1-5, with TRBD1 as a possible D gene (6 bases). Trimming left V 5 bases short and J 4 bases short, with 18 bases between. CDR3 length equals 16 residues. The CDR3, as DNA: TGTGCCAGCAGTCCGAGCGGCAGGGGAATGAATCAGCCCCAGCATTTT. It yields the protein CASSPSGRGMNQPQHF.

This clonotype was counted many times. The junction departs from germline at one end; a sequencing error may be responsible. The V call is TRBV7-7, the J call TRBJ1-4, with TRBD1 matching over 9 bases. The germline V gene has CDR1 SSHAT and CDR2 FNYEAQ (reference sequence). This CDR3 region has 14 residues. CDR3 sequence reads: CASSPDRGNEKLFF. For the CDR3, the DNA is TGTGCTAGCAGCCCGGACAGGGGCAACGAAAAACTGTTTTTT.

The V and J genes are TRBV19 and TRBJ2-3; D may correspond to TRBD1 or TRBD2 (6 bases each). Germline values: CDR1 LNHDA, CDR2 SQIVND (reference sequence). The CDR3 runs to 16 residues. The V end was cut by 3 bases, the J end by 1 base, with 14 bases between. This CDR3 reads CASSIRRGEGTDTQYF. CDR3 bases: TGTGCCAGTAGTATCCGGAGGGGGGAGGGCACAGATACGCAGTATTTT.

This clonotype was detected only a few times. The V gene is TRBV4-1, the J gene TRBJ1-5; D unresolved. Per germline, CDR1 MGHRA and CDR2 YSYEKL. This CDR3 spans 18 amino acids. The V gene lost 0 bases and the J gene lost 8 bases, with 23 bases spanning the gap. The CDR3 spells CASSQEPTDYYIGKPQHF. CDR3 sequence (DNA): TGCGCCAGCAGCCAAGAACCAACGGACTATTACATCGGGAAGCCCCAGCATTTT.

V and J are TRBV9 and TRBJ2-3; perhaps TRBD1 as D (7 bases). V gave up 2 bases and J gave up 3 bases, with 13 bases separating them. CDR1 and CDR2 (germline): SGDLS, YYNGEE. The CDR3 is made up of 15 amino acids. The DNA of the CDR3 is TGTGCCAGCAGCGTCAGGGGGGAGTGGACAGATACGCAGTATTTT. Encoded protein: CASSVRGEWTDTQYF. Drawing the rest from reference TRBV9 and TRBJ2-3, the complete variable domain is DSGVTQTPKHLITATGQRVTLRCSPRSGDLSVYWYQQSLDQGLQFLIQYYNGEERAKGNILERFSAQQFPDLHSELNLSSLELGDSALYFCASSVRGEWTDTQYFGPGTRLTVL.

The CDR3 DNA is TGCAGTGCTAGAGCGTCCGGGGAAGTGAGCAATCAGCCCCAGCATTTT. It codes for CSARASGEVSNQPQHF. This sequence joins TRBV20-1 and TRBJ1-5; D unresolved. Deletions cut 1 base from V and 1 base from J, with 14 bases between. CDR3 size: 16 residues. Germline CDR1 DFQATT, CDR2 SNEGSKA (reference sequence).